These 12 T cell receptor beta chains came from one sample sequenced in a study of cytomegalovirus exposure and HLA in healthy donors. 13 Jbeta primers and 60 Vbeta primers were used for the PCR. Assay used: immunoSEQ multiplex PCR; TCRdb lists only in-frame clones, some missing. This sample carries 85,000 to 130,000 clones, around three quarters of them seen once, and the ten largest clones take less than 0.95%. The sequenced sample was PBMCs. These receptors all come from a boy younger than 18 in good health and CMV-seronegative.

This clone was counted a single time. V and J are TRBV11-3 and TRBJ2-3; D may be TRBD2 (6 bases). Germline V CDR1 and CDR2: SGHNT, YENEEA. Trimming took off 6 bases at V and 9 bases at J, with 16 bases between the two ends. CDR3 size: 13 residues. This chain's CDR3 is CASSPPGAGTQYF. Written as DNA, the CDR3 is TGTGCCAGCAGTCCCCCCGGGGCGGGGACGCAGTATTTT.

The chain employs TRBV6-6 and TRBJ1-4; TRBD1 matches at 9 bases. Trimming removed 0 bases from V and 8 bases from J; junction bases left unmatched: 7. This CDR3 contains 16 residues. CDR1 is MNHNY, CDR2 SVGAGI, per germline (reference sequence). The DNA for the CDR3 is TGTGCCAGCAGTTACTCGTTTGGGACAGGGCTCGAAAAACTGTTTTTT. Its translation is CASSYSFGTGLEKLFF.

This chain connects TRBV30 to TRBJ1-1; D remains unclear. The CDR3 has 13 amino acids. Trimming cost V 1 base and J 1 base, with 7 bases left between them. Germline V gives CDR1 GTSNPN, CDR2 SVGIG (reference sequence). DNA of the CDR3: TGTGCCTGGAGTGCTCAGGAGAACACTGAAGCTTTCTTT. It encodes CAWSAQENTEAFF. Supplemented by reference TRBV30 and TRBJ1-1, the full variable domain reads SQTIHQWPATLVQPVGSPLSLECTVEGTSNPNLYWYRQAAGRGLQLLFYSVGIGQISSEVPQNLSASRPQDRQFILSSKKLLLSDSGFYLCAWSAQENTEAFFGQGTRLTVV.

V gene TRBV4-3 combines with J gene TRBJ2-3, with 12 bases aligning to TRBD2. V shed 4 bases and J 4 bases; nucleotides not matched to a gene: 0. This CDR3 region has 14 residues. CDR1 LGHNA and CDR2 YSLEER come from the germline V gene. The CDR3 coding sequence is TGCGCCAGCAGCCCTAGCGGGGGGGCAGATACGCAGTATTTT. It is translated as CASSPSGGADTQYF.

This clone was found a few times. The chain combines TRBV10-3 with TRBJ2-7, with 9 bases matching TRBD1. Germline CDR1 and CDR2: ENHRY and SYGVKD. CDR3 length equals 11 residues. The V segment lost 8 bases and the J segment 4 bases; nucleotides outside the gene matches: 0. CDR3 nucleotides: TGTGCCATCGGACAGGGGTACGAGCAGTACTTC. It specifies CAIGQGYEQYF.

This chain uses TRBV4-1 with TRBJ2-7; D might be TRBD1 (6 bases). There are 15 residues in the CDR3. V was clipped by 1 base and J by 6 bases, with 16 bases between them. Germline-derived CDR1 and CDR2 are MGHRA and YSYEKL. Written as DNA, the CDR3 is TGCGCCAGCAGCCAAGGGGCCGGGACAATTAGCGAGCAGTACTTC. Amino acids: CASSQGAGTISEQYF.

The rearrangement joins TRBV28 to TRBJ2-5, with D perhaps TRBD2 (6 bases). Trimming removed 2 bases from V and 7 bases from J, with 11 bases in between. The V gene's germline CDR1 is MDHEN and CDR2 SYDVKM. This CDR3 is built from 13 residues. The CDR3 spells CASSLGTERTQYF. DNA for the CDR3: TGTGCCAGCAGTTTAGGGACTGAGCGGACCCAGTACTTC.

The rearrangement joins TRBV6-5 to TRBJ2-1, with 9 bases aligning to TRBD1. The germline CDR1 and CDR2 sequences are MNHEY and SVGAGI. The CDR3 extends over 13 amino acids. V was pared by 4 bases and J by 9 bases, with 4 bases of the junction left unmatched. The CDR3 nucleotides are TGTGCCAGCAGTTCGGGACAGGGACTTGAGCAGTTCTTC. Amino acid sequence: CASSSGQGLEQFF.

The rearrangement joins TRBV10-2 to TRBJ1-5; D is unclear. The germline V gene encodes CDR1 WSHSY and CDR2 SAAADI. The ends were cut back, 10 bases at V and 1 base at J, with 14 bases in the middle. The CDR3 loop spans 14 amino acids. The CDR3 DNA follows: TGCGCCACCTCGAGGAAGGAAAGCAATCAGCCCCAGCATTTT. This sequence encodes CATSRKESNQPQHF.

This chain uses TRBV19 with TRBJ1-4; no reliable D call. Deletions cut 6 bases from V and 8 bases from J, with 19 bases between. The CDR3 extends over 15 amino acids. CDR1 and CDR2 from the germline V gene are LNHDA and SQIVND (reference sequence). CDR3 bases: TGTGCCAGTAGCCCCTCGGGAGGAGTGGAGGAAAAACTGTTTTTT. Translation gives CASSPSGGVEEKLFF.

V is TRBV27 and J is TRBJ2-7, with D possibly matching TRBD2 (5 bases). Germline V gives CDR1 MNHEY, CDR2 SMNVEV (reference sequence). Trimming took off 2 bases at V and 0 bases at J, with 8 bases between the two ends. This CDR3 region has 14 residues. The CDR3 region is CASSLIGSSYEQYF. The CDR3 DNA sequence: TGTGCCAGCAGTTTAATTGGGAGCTCCTACGAGCAGTACTTC.

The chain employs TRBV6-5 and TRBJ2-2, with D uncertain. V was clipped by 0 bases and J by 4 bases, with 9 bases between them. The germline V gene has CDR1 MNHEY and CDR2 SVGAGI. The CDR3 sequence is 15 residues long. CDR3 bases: TGTGCCAGCAGTTACTCGACACCGCGCACCGGGGAGCTGTTTTTT. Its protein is CASSYSTPRTGELFF.